This entry describes one T cell receptor (beta chain). The entry originates in a study of cytomegalovirus exposure and HLA in healthy donors. The trim removed 3 bases at V and 6 bases at J, leaving 5 bases unmatched. The CDR3 has 16 residues. The V gene's germline CDR1 is KGHSH and CDR2 LQKENI. This PCR relied on a set of 60 Vbeta primers and 13 Jbeta primers. Generated by immunoSEQ multiplex PCR, the TCRdb table keeps only in-frame clones and is missing some. The sample consists of about 150,000 clones, 84% of them appearing once. The TCR originated in a young man in good health and CMV-seronegative. What was sequenced was PBMCs. The rearrangement uses TRBV18 and TRBJ2-1, with 13 bases fitting TRBD2. The CDR3 loop is CASSPNGLAGANEQFF. CDR3 nucleotides: TGTGCCAGCTCACCCAACGGACTAGCGGGAGCCAATGAGCAGTTCTTC. Complete variable domain (other parts from reference TRBV18 and TRBJ2-1): NAGVMQNPRHLVRRRGQEARLRCSPMKGHSHVYWYRQLPEEGLKFMVYLQKENIIDESGMPKERFSAEFPKEGPSILRIQQVVRGDSAAYFCASSPNGLAGANEQFFGPGTRLTVL.